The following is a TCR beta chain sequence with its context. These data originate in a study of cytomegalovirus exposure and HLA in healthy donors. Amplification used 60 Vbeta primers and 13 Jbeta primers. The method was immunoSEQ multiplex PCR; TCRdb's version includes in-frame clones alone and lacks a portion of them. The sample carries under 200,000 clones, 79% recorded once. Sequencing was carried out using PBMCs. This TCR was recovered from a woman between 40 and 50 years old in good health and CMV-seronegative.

The DNA for the CDR3 is TGTGCCAGCTCACTCTTAGAACACAGGGGAGAGGATGGCTACACCTTC. Translating it yields CASSLLEHRGEDGYTF. V gene TRBV18 combines with J gene TRBJ1-2; 7 bases line up with TRBD1. Per germline, CDR1 KGHSH and CDR2 LQKENI. J was trimmed by 6 bases and V by 4 bases; bases with no gene match: 14. The CDR3 consists of 16 residues.